One and the same sample provided the 20 T cell receptor beta chains below, sequenced in a study of Ad26.COV2.S vaccination and SARS-CoV-2 variants. Treatment: roughly 18 received Ad26.COV2.S at low or high dose, single or two shots; about 5 received placebo; per-sample allocation not given. Sampling happened 63 days after the first vaccine or placebo injection. This table comes from immunoSEQ multiplex PCR, and its TCRdb copy is limited to in-frame clones, with some not included. The data show approximately 460,000 clones, 80% to 90% seen once. The sequences come from peripheral blood, collected in a trial of Ad26.COV2.S vaccine versus placebo. These receptors all come from a person between 18 and 65 years old who received the Ad26.COV2.S COVID-19 vaccine or a placebo.

The chain has TRBV6-5 and TRBJ2-7, with 8 nucleotides matching TRBD2. Per germline, CDR1 MNHEY and CDR2 SVGAGI. This CDR3 spans 15 amino acids. V was clipped by 6 bases and J by 3 bases; unmatched bases: 10. The CDR3 is CASSRTIAGSYEQYF. CDR3 DNA: TGTGCCAGCAGCCGGACGATAGCGGGGAGCTACGAGCAGTACTTC.

The chain is built from TRBV27 and TRBJ1-1; D is possibly TRBD1 (5 bases). V lost 6 bases to trimming and J lost 11 bases, with 22 bases between them. Germline V gene data show CDR1 as MNHEY and CDR2 as SMNVEV (reference sequence). The length of the CDR3 is 14 residues. Here the CDR3 DNA reads TGTGCCAGCAGAACGATCTCCCCCCGGGGGAGCGCTTTCTTT. Translation gives CASRTISPRGSAFF.

V and J are TRBV6-5 and TRBJ1-2; D might be TRBD1 (6 bases). The germline V gene has CDR1 MNHEY and CDR2 SVGAGI. Deletions cut 7 bases from V and 6 bases from J, with 15 bases between. This CDR3 contains 13 residues. In DNA, the CDR3 is TGTGCCAGCACCGGGGGGGCAAAGGATGGCTACACCTTC. Translating gives CASTGGAKDGYTF.

The rearrangement links TRBV21-1 to TRBJ1-6; the D segment call TRBD1 is taken from the table without a DNA check. TRBV21-1 is termed a pseudogene. The CDR3 has 15 amino acids. For the CDR3, the DNA is TGTGCCGGACGGACACGGGACAGCCATAATTCACCCCTCCACTTT. Its protein is CAGRTRDSHNSPLHF.

The table lists this clone with a few counts. The chain combines TRBV28 with TRBJ1-6; the D is unclear. This CDR3 is built from 12 residues. Trimming took 5 bases from V and 7 from J, leaving 6 bases between them. The germline V gene has CDR1 MDHEN and CDR2 SYDVKM. The CDR3 bases are TGTGCCAGCAGTAAGCTGAATTCACCCCTCCACTTT. Translated, it gives CASSKLNSPLHF.

The CDR3 loop reads CASSAPRPNNEQFF. CDR3 sequence (DNA): TGTGCCAGCAGCGCACCTCGTCCCAACAATGAGCAGTTCTTC. The V gene is TRBV9, the J gene TRBJ2-1; D unclear. Germline V CDR1 and CDR2: SGDLS, YYNGEE. This CDR3 has 14 amino acids. Between the trimmed V and J ends, which lost 3 bases and 5 bases, there was a span of 12 bases.

The gene calls are TRBV3-1 (or the pseudogene TRBV3-2) and TRBJ2-7; D is uncertain. CDR3 length equals 15 residues. Germline loops: CDR1 LGHDT, CDR2 YNNKEL (reference sequence). Trimming cost V 2 bases and J 0 bases, with 11 bases left between them. The CDR3 here is CASSQFAKPSYEQYF. CDR3 nucleotides: TGTGCCAGCAGCCAATTCGCTAAGCCCTCCTACGAGCAGTACTTC.

In DNA, the CDR3 is TGTGCCAGCAGCTATGAAGGGTCAAGGGGATTTTATGGCTACACCTTC. It encodes CASSYEGSRGFYGYTF. The rearrangement links TRBV3-1 (or the pseudogene TRBV3-2) to TRBJ1-2; tentative D call: TRBD1 (5 bases). The CDR3 consists of 16 residues. The V gene's germline CDR1 is LGHDT and CDR2 YNNKEL (reference sequence). The V gene lost 5 bases and the J gene lost 5 bases, with 21 bases spanning the gap.

The chain is built from TRBV21-1 and TRBJ1-2. TRBV21-1 is labeled a pseudogene. The CDR3 has 16 amino acids. This chain's CDR3 is CASSTSLWKVVRGYTF. The CDR3 bases are TGTGCCAGCAGCACCTCCCTTTGGAAGGTAGTTCGTGGCTACACCTTC.

The chain has TRBV24-1 and TRBJ2-1, with 11 bases lining up with TRBD2. After removal of 6 bases from V and 10 bases from J, the junction contained 7 bases not matched to a gene. The germline gives CDR1 KGHDR, CDR2 SFDVKD. The CDR3 runs to 14 residues. In DNA form, the CDR3 reads TGTGCCACCAGTACTAGCGGGAGTGAGAGGGAGCAGTTCTTC. Its translation: CATSTSGSEREQFF.

The chain is built from TRBV11-2 and TRBJ1-2; D is possibly TRBD1 (6 bases). In germline, CDR1 is SGHAT, CDR2 FQNNGV. There are 16 residues in the CDR3. V was cut by 4 bases and J by 4 bases, with 19 bases left in between. CDR3 DNA: TGTGCCAGCAGCTCGCTTGGACAGCTAACCGCCTATGGCTACACCTTC. This encodes CASSSLGQLTAYGYTF.

The chain links TRBV18 to TRBJ2-3, with D possibly matching TRBD2 (5 bases). CDR1 and CDR2 (germline): KGHSH, LQKENI. This CDR3 is built from 16 residues. V was trimmed by 1 base and J by 6 bases, leaving 17 bases between them. CDR3 in DNA: TGTGCCAGCTCACCACTGGGGAGTACTGAATTTGATACGCAGTATTTT. Protein: CASSPLGSTEFDTQYF.

This chain joins TRBV7-9 and TRBJ2-3, with 9 bases identical to TRBD2. V lost 3 bases and J lost 3; bases outside the gene matches: 10. From germline, CDR1 is SEHNR and CDR2 FQNEAQ (reference sequence). The CDR3 is 17 amino acids. The CDR3 DNA follows: TGTGCCAGCAGCTTCATACAGGTAGCGGGAGATACAGATACGCAGTATTTT. It yields the protein CASSFIQVAGDTDTQYF. Based on the CDR3 plus reference TRBV7-9 and TRBJ2-3, the full variable domain is DTGVSQNPRHKITKRGQNVTFRCDPISEHNRLYWYRQTLGQGPEFLTYFQNEAQLEKSRLLSDRFSAERPKGSFSTLEIQRTEQGDSAMYLCASSFIQVAGDTDTQYFGPGTRLTVL.

The chain employs TRBV6-2 or TRBV6-3 and TRBJ1-1, with no clear D. Germline CDR1 MNHEY, CDR2 SVGEGT. V lost 2 bases and J lost 4, with 20 bases in between. This CDR3 contains 17 residues. The CDR3 DNA follows: TGTGCCAGCAGTTACCGTTCCACCCCGGTGGTATTCACTGAAGCTTTCTTT. Its translation is CASSYRSTPVVFTEAFF.

J is TRBJ2-1 and V is TRBV27; the D call may be TRBD1 or TRBD2 (5 bases each). Germline V gene data show CDR1 as MNHEY and CDR2 as SMNVEV (reference sequence). V lost 5 bases, J lost 5 bases, and 13 bases lay in between. The CDR3 loop spans 14 amino acids. The CDR3 is CASSVEGPHNEQFF. CDR3 DNA sequence: TGTGCCAGCAGTGTAGAGGGACCTCACAATGAGCAGTTCTTC.

This clone was seen only once. The gene calls are TRBV11-3 and TRBJ2-1, with a possible D match to TRBD1 (6 bases). Germline V lookup: CDR1 SGHNT, CDR2 YENEEA. The CDR3 is 15 amino acids. V lost 0 bases and J lost 7, with 13 bases in between. For the CDR3, the DNA is TGTGCCAGCAGCTTAGATCTAGGGGGTTGGAATGAGCAGTTCTTC. Protein sequence: CASSLDLGGWNEQFF.

This chain uses TRBV7-8 with TRBJ2-3; 14 bases match TRBD2. This CDR3 comprises 17 residues. V lost 4 bases and J lost 7; bases outside the gene matches: 10. The V gene's germline CDR1 is SGHVS and CDR2 FQNEAQ. The CDR3 region is CASSSWGLAGVANTQYF. The CDR3 DNA follows: TGTGCCAGCAGCTCCTGGGGACTAGCGGGAGTAGCAAATACGCAGTATTTT. The full variable domain, completed using reference TRBV7-8 and TRBJ2-3, is GAGVSQSPRYKVAKRGQDVALRCDPISGHVSLFWYQQALGQGPEFLTYFQNEAQLDKSGLPSDRFFAERPEGSVSTLKIQRTQQEDSAVYLCASSSWGLAGVANTQYFGPGTRLTVL.

This clone was seen only once. V usage is TRBV6-6 and J usage is TRBJ2-3; D might be TRBD1 (6 bases). With 6 bases removed from V and 0 bases from J, the gap between germline ends came to 16 bases. CDR3 length equals 16 residues. In germline, CDR1 is MNHNY, CDR2 SVGAGI (reference sequence). The CDR3 DNA sequence: TGTGCCAGCAGGCGGACCAGACAGGCTAGCACAGATACGCAGTATTTT. Amino acid sequence: CASRRTRQASTDTQYF.

The V and J genes are TRBV18 and TRBJ2-3; possibly TRBD2 for D (6 bases). The V end was cut by 5 bases, the J end by 0 bases, with 15 bases between. The CDR3 extends over 16 amino acids. Per the germline V gene, CDR1 is KGHSH and CDR2 is LQKENI. The CDR3 region has the DNA TGTGCCAGCTCATTTGCTAGCGTTACTAGCACAGATACGCAGTATTTT. It is translated as CASSFASVTSTDTQYF.

The V gene is TRBV6-6, the J gene TRBJ2-1; 7 nucleotides align to TRBD2. CDR1 and CDR2 (germline): MNHNY, SVGAGI (reference sequence). The CDR3 has 15 residues. V lost 2 bases and J lost 4; bases outside the gene matches: 5. For the CDR3, the DNA is TGTGCCAGCAGTTACCGTCCCGGGGGGTACAATGAGCAGTTCTTC. Translation gives CASSYRPGGYNEQFF.